This T cell receptor (beta chain) was captured in a study of OX40 agonist ivuxolimab in advanced cancers. Whole-study context: Averaging about 60 years in age, with a range of roughly 23 to 80, the cohort was 82.7% male.

General study points: At 0.1 to 3.0 mg/kg and by week 6, CD4+ and CD8+ T cells in the blood had expanded clonally.

Some clones are missing from TCRdb's copy, which holds only in-frame ones; the method was immunoSEQ multiplex PCR. The sample comprises 6,500 to 9,000 clones, 70% to 75% of which are singletons, and approximately 52% rests with the top ten. From germline, CDR1 is MNHEY and CDR2 SMNVEV (reference sequence). Trimming left V 5 bases short and J 7 bases short, with 8 bases between. The CDR3 is made up of 12 amino acids. Worth noting for this clone: Antigen: not known.

The sequence was obtained from an adult with an advanced solid tumor such as melanoma, head and neck, liver or kidney cancer. The V gene is TRBV27, the J gene TRBJ2-2; no clear D gene. This specimen consisted of CD4+ or CD8+ T cells sorted from blood, obtained in a trial of the OX40 agonist ivuxolimab. DNA for the CDR3: TGTGCCAGCAGTGCCCTCGGCGGGGAGCTGTTTTTT. This gives the protein CASSALGGELFF.